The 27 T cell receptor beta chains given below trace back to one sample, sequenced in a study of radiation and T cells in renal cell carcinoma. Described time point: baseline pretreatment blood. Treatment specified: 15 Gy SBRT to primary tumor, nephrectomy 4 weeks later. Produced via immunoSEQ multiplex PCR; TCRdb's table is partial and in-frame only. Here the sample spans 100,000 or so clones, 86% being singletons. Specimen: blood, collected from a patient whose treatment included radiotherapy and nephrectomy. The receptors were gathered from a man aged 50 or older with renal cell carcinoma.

CDR3 sequence: CASSFTSGSTGELFF. The CDR3 region has the DNA TGCGCCAGCAGCTTCACTAGCGGGTCCACCGGGGAGCTGTTTTTT. The chain joins TRBV5-1 to TRBJ2-2, with 9 bases aligning to TRBD2. With 2 bases clipped from V and 4 bases from J, the junction kept 3 bases outside the gene matches. The CDR3 contains 15 residues. The V gene's germline CDR1 is SGHRS and CDR2 YFSETQ.

As DNA, the CDR3 is TGTGCCAGCAGCATCGGACAGGCCCCGGATACGCAGTATTTT. Protein product: CASSIGQAPDTQYF. J is TRBJ2-3 and V is TRBV11-2, with TRBD1 matching 7 bases. J was trimmed by 6 bases and V by 5 bases; bases with no gene match: 8. The CDR3 contains 14 residues. CDR1 and CDR2 from the germline V gene are SGHAT and FQNNGV.

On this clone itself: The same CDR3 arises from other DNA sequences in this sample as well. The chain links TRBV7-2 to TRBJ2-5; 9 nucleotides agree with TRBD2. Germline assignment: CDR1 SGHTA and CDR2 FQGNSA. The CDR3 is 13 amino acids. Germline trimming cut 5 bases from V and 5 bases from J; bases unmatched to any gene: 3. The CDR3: CASSGSGGETQYF. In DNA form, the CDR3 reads TGTGCCAGCAGCGGAAGCGGGGGGGAGACCCAGTACTTC.

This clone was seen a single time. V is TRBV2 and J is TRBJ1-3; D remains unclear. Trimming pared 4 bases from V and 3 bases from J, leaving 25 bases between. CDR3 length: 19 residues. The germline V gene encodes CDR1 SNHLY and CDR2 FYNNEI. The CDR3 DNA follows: TGTGCCAGCAGTGCCAACCCCCTAGTCGAGGCCGCTGATGGAAACACCATATATTTT. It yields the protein CASSANPLVEAADGNTIYF.

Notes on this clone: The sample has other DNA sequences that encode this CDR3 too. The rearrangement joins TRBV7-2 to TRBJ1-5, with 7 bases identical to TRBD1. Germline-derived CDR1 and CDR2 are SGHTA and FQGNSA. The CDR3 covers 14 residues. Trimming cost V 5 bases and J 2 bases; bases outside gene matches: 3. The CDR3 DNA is TGTGCCAGCAGCAGCGACAGGGGCAATCAGCCCCAGCATTTT. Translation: CASSSDRGNQPQHF. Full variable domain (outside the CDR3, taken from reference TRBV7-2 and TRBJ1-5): GAGVSQSPSNKVTEKGKDVELRCDPISGHTALYWYRQSLGQGLEFLIYFQGNSAPDKSGLPSDRFSAERTGGSVSTLTIQRTQQEDSAVYLCASSSDRGNQPQHFGDGTRLSIL.

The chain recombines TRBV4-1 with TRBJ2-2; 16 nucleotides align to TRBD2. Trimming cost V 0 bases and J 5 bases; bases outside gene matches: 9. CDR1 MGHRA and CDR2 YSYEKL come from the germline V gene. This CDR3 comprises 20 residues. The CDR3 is CASSQDLGTSGRAGTGELFF. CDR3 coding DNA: TGCGCCAGCAGCCAAGATCTAGGGACTAGCGGGAGGGCCGGGACCGGGGAGCTGTTTTTT.

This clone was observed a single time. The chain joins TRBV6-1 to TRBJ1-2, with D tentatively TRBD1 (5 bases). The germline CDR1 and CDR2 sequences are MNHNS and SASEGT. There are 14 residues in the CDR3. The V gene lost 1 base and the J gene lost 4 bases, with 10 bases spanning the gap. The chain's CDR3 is CASSEGSDIYGYTF. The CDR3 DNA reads TGTGCCAGCAGTGAAGGATCGGACATCTATGGCTACACCTTC.

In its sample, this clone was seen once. The CDR3 DNA reads as TGTGCCTGGAGTGTTTCGTCCCTAGCTTCCGAGCAGTACTTC. Translated: CAWSVSSLASEQYF. This chain uses TRBV30 with TRBJ2-7, with D tentatively TRBD2 (5 bases). The CDR3 totals 14 residues. Germline CDR1 is GTSNPN and CDR2 is SVGIG (reference sequence). Trimming cost V 0 bases and J 6 bases, with 15 bases left between them. The full variable domain, its missing parts supplied by reference TRBV30 and TRBJ2-7, is SQTIHQWPATLVQPVGSPLSLECTVEGTSNPNLYWYRQAAGRGLQLLFYSVGIGQISSEVPQNLSASRPQDRQFILSSKKLLLSDSGFYLCAWSVSSLASEQYFGPGTRLTVT.

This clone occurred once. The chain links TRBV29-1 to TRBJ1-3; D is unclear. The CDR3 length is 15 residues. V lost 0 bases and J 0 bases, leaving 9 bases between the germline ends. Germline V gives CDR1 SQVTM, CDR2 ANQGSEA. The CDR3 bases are TGCAGCGTTGAAGATGGAAGATCCTCTGGAAACACCATATATTTT. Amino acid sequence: CSVEDGRSSGNTIYF.

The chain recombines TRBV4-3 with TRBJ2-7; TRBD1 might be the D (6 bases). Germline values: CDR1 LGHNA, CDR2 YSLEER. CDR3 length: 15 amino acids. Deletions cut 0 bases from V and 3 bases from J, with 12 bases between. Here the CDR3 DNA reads TGCGCCAGCAGCCAAGATCGGGACACCCTCTACGAGCAGTACTTC. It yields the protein CASSQDRDTLYEQYF.

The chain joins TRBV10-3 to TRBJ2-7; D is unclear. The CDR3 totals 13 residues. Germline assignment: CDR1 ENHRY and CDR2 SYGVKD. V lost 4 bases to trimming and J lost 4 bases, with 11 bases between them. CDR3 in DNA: TGTGCCATCAGTGGCGGCAGTTCATACGAGCAGTACTTC. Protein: CAISGGSSYEQYF.

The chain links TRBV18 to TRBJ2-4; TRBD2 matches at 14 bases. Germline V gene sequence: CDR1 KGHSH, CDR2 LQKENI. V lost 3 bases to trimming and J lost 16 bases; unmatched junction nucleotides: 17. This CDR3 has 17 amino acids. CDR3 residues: CASSPNMGNSGTSGGYF. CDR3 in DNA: TGTGCCAGCTCACCCAACATGGGGAATTCCGGGACTAGCGGGGGTTACTTC.

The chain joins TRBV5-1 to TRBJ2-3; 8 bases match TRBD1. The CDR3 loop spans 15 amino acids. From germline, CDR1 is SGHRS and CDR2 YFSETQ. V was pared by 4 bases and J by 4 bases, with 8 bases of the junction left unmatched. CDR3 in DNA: TGCGCCAGCAGCCGACAGGACAGGGAGGCAGATACGCAGTATTTT. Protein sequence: CASSRQDREADTQYF.

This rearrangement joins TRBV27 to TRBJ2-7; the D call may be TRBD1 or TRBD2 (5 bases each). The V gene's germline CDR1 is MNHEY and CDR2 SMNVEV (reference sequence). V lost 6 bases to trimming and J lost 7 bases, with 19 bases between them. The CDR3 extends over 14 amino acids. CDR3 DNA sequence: TGTGCCAGCAGGCAAGGGGCGGGCGGCAGGGAGCAGTACTTC. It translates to CASRQGAGGREQYF.

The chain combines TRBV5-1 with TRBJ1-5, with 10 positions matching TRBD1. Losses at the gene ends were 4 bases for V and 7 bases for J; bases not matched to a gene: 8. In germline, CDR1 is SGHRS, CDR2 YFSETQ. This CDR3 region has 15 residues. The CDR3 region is CASSPGTGEGQPQHF. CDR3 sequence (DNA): TGCGCCAGCAGCCCCGGGACAGGGGAGGGACAGCCCCAGCATTTT.

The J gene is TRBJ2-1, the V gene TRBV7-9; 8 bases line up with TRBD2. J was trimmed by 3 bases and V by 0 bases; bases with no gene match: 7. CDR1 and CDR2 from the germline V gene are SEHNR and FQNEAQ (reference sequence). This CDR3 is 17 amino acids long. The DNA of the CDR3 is TGTGCCAGCAGCTTAGCCTCGGGGGGGGCCGACTACAATGAGCAGTTCTTC. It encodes CASSLASGGADYNEQFF.

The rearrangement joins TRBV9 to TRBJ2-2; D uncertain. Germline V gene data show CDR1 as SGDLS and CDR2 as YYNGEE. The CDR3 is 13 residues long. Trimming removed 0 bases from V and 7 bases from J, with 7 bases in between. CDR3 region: CASSVVVDGELFF. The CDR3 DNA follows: TGTGCCAGCAGCGTAGTTGTCGACGGGGAGCTGTTTTTT.

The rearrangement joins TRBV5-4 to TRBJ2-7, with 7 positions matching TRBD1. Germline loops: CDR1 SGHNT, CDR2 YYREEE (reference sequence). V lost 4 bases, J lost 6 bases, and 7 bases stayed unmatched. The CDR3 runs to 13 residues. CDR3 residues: CASSIDRVGEQYF. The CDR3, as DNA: TGTGCCAGCAGCATAGACAGGGTAGGCGAGCAGTACTTC.

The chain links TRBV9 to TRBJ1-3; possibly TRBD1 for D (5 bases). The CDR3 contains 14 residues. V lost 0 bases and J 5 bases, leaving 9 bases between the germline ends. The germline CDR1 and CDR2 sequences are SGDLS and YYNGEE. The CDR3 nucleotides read TGTGCCAGCAGCGTAGGGCAGGGAAGAAACACCATATATTTT. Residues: CASSVGQGRNTIYF.

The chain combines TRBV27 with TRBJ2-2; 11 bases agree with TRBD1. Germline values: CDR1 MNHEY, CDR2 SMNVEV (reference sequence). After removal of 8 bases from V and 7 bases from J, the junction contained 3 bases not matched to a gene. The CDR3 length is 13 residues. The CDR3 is CASGDRGVGELFF. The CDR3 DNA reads TGTGCCAGCGGGGACAGGGGGGTCGGGGAGCTGTTTTTT.

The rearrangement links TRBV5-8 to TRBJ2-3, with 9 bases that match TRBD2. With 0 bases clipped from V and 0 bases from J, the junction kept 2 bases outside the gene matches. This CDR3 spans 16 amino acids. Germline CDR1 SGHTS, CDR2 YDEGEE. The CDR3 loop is CASSLGLAGSTDTQYF. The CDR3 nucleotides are TGTGCCAGCAGCTTGGGGCTAGCGGGGAGCACAGATACGCAGTATTTT.

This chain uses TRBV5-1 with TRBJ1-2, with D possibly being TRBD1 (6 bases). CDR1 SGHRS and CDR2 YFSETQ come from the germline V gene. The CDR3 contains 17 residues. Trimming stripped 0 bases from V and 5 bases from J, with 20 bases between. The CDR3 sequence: CASSLAPQGPITYGYTF. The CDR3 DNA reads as TGCGCCAGCAGCTTGGCCCCCCAGGGGCCTATTACTTATGGCTACACCTTC.

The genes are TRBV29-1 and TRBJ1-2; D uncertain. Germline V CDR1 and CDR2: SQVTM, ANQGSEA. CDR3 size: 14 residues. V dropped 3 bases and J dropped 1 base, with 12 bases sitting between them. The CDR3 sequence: CSVERGNSNYGYTF. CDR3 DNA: TGCAGCGTTGAGAGAGGGAACAGTAACTATGGCTACACCTTC.

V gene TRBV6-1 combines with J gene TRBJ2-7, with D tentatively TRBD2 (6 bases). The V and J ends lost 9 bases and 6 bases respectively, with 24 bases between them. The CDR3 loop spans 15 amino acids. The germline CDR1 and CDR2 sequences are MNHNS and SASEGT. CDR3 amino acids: CASQPPGLSGAEQYF. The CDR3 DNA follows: TGTGCCAGTCAGCCTCCGGGACTCAGCGGAGCCGAGCAGTACTTC.

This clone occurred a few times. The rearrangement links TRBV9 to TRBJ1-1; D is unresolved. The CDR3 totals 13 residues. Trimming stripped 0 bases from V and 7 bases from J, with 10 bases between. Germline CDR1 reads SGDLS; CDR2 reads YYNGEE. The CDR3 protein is CASSVAISGEAFF. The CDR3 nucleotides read TGTGCCAGCAGCGTAGCCATCTCAGGTGAAGCTTTCTTT.

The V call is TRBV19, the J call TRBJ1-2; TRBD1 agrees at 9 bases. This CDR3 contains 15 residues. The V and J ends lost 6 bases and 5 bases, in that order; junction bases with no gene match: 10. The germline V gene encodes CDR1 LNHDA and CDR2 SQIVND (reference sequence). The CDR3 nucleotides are TGTGCCAGTAGCGACGTCCCCGGGACAGGGTATGGCTACACCTTC. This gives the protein CASSDVPGTGYGYTF.

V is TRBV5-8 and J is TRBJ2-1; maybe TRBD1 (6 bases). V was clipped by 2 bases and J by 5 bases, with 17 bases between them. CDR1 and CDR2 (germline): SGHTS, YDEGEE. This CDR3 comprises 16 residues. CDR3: CASSFPLQGRNNEQFF. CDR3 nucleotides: TGTGCCAGCAGCTTTCCGTTACAGGGTCGTAACAATGAGCAGTTCTTC.